Here is one T cell receptor (beta chain) with its context. The antigen is not known. Time point described: patch test 1, 2 weeks after DPC sensitization. This sample's treatment: therapeutic diphenylcyclopropenone sensitization with weekly scalp DPC. This sample was included in a study of human T cells and chemical hapten exposure. Whole-study context: During the approximately 25-week study period, patients had diphenylcyclopropenone applied to the scalp every week. Points from the study as a whole: Clustering by CDR3 similarity yielded significantly more large clusters from expanded TCRs than controls. Positive correlation was observed between PT1 expanded TCR counts and patch test score.

Within the library, unique molecular identifiers were attached to each individual cDNA molecule. In TCRdb, the RACE reads were re-called with MiXCR into one record per CDR3 protein. This sample yields around 120,000 distinct CDR3 sequences, of which approximately 15% are seen a single time; about 0.9% belongs to the top ten. Specimen: whole blood, collected in connection with sensitization to the hapten diphenylcyclopropenone (DPC). The TCR comes from a man aged 18 to 29 with alopecia areata. Some clones in this sample may be carry-over from other donors' samples.

This CDR3 reads CAISDPKALQYF. The CDR3 region has the DNA TGTGCCATCAGTGACCCCAAGGCCCTGCAGTACTTC. The chain is built from TRBV10-3 and TRBJ2-7; D ambiguous. V was pared by 3 bases and J by 9 bases, with 12 bases between. In germline, CDR1 is ENHRY, CDR2 SYGVKD. The CDR3 consists of 12 residues.